One sample yielded the 31 T cell receptor beta chains listed below, sequenced in a study of blood T cell repertoires in COVID-19. TCRdb's table, derived via immunoSEQ multiplex PCR, lists solely in-frame clones and lacks some. The sample carries 150,000 to 200,000 clones, roughly 70% recorded once. Specimen: peripheral blood. These TCRs come from an elderly woman with acute or convalescent COVID-19.

This clone has at least ten counts. The rearrangement joins TRBV19 to TRBJ2-2, with D perhaps matching TRBD1 (5 bases). This CDR3 spans 15 amino acids. Looked up from germline, CDR1 is LNHDA and CDR2 is SQIVND (reference sequence). The V end was cut by 3 bases, the J end by 1 base, with 9 bases between. CDR3 DNA: TGTGCCAGTAGTATCCTGCAGGGGAACACCGGGGAGCTGTTTTTT. Its protein is CASSILQGNTGELFF. Full variable domain (outside the CDR3, taken from reference TRBV19 and TRBJ2-2): DGGITQSPKYLFRKEGQNVTLSCEQNLNHDAMYWYRQDPGQGLRLIYYSQIVNDFQKGDIAEGYSVSREKKESFPLTVTSAQKNPTAFYLCASSILQGNTGELFFGEGSRLTVL.

CDR3 sequence reads: CASRVNTGELFF. The CDR3 DNA sequence: TGCGCCAGCCGGGTGAACACCGGGGAGCTGTTTTTT. The genes are TRBV10-2 and TRBJ2-2, with no clear D. V gave up 8 bases and J gave up 1 base, with 5 bases separating them. The CDR3 has 12 amino acids. Germline values: CDR1 WSHSY, CDR2 SAAADI.

V and J are TRBV9 and TRBJ1-4; 9 bases line up with TRBD1. V shed 2 bases and J 7 bases; nucleotides not matched to a gene: 6. Germline V gene sequence: CDR1 SGDLS, CDR2 YYNGEE. This CDR3 region has 15 residues. Written as DNA, the CDR3 is TGTGCCAGCAGCGTTGGACAGGGGAGTTTTGAAAAACTGTTTTTT. Translation: CASSVGQGSFEKLFF.

The chain carries TRBV6-5 and TRBJ1-2; D remains unclear. The germline gives CDR1 MNHEY, CDR2 SVGAGI. Trimming removed 6 bases from V and 6 bases from J, with 14 bases in between. The CDR3 is made up of 13 amino acids. CDR3 DNA sequence: TGTGCCAGCAGCGTCTCGGGGAGGAATGGCTACACCTTC. It is translated as CASSVSGRNGYTF.

The J gene is TRBJ2-2, the V gene TRBV14; D not resolved. The CDR3 runs 11 residues. V was pared by 4 bases and J by 6 bases, with 3 bases between. Germline assignment: CDR1 SGHDN and CDR2 FVKESK. Here the CDR3 reads CASSPAGELFF. DNA for the CDR3: TGTGCCAGCAGCCCGGCCGGGGAGCTGTTTTTT.

This rearrangement joins TRBV10-1 to TRBJ1-1; D might be TRBD1 (5 bases). Trimming shortened V by 0 bases and J by 5 bases, and 10 bases separated the two germline ends. CDR1 is WNHNN and CDR2 is SYGVQD in the germline V gene (reference sequence). This CDR3 contains 14 residues. For the CDR3, the DNA is TGCGCCAGCAGTGAGTCGACGGAGGGGACTGAAGCTTTCTTT. Its protein product is CASSESTEGTEAFF.

The chain recombines TRBV9 with TRBJ2-2; no reliable D call. In germline, CDR1 is SGDLS, CDR2 YYNGEE. CDR3 length: 14 residues. V was trimmed by 5 bases and J by 3 bases, leaving 11 bases between them. CDR3 protein: CASRRQPYTGELFF. CDR3 nucleotide sequence: TGTGCCAGCAGGAGGCAGCCTTACACCGGGGAGCTGTTTTTT.

The DNA of the CDR3 is TGCGCCAGCAGCCAAGATCAGGGCGACACTGAAGCTTTCTTT. Its translation: CASSQDQGDTEAFF. The rearrangement joins TRBV4-3 to TRBJ1-1, with D tentatively TRBD1 (5 bases). CDR3 length: 14 amino acids. Between the trimmed V and J ends, which lost 0 bases and 3 bases, there was a span of 8 bases. Germline V CDR1 and CDR2: LGHNA, YSLEER.

The rearrangement joins TRBV4-1 to TRBJ1-3; D not resolved. CDR1 is MGHRA, CDR2 YSYEKL, per germline. CDR3 length: 16 residues. Trimming stripped 0 bases from V and 0 bases from J, with 9 bases between. The CDR3: CASSQDSLGSGNTIYF. The CDR3 DNA sequence: TGCGCCAGCAGCCAAGATTCCCTCGGCTCTGGAAACACCATATATTTT.

This chain links TRBV3-1 (or the pseudogene TRBV3-2) with TRBJ1-2; the D is unclear. This CDR3 region has 15 residues. Trimming cost V 0 bases and J 4 bases, with 12 bases left between them. The germline V gene has CDR1 LGHDT and CDR2 YNNKEL (reference sequence). This chain's CDR3 is CASSQDTGNSYGYTF. The CDR3 DNA reads TGTGCCAGCAGCCAAGATACCGGGAACAGCTATGGCTACACCTTC.

The chain recombines TRBV4-3 with TRBJ2-2, with 9 bases lining up with TRBD2. There are 15 residues in the CDR3. V was pared by 2 bases and J by 5 bases, with 3 bases of the junction left unmatched. Germline values: CDR1 LGHNA, CDR2 YSLEER. The CDR3: CASSQILAGTGELFF. CDR3 nucleotides: TGCGCCAGCAGCCAAATTCTAGCGGGAACCGGGGAGCTGTTTTTT.

CDR3 DNA sequence: TGTGCCTGGAGTGTAAACAGAGATCAGCCCCAGCATTTT. This sequence encodes CAWSVNRDQPQHF. The chain employs TRBV30 and TRBJ1-5; D is unclear. The germline V and J ends were trimmed by 0 bases and 5 bases, with 8 bases remaining between them. CDR1 and CDR2 from the germline V gene are GTSNPN and SVGIG (reference sequence). This CDR3 spans 13 amino acids. Full variable domain (outside the CDR3, taken from reference TRBV30 and TRBJ1-5): SQTIHQWPATLVQPVGSPLSLECTVEGTSNPNLYWYRQAAGRGLQLLFYSVGIGQISSEVPQNLSASRPQDRQFILSSKKLLLSDSGFYLCAWSVNRDQPQHFGDGTRLSIL.

The chain employs TRBV10-2 and TRBJ2-1; 8 positions agree with TRBD2. The germline CDR1 and CDR2 sequences are WSHSY and SAAADI. This CDR3 is built from 16 residues. Trimming took 3 bases from V and 0 from J; bases not matched to a gene: 4. The chain's CDR3 is CASSDPSGPSYNEQFF. The CDR3 DNA reads TGCGCCAGCAGTGACCCTAGCGGGCCCTCCTACAATGAGCAGTTCTTC.

The chain employs TRBV29-1 and TRBJ2-3, with TRBD2 identical over 10 bases. Germline V CDR1 and CDR2: SQVTM, ANQGSEA. The CDR3 sequence is 14 residues long. The ends lost 6 bases at V and 2 bases at J; junction bases unmatched: 5. The CDR3 reads CSVASGSDTDTQYF. CDR3 coding DNA: TGCAGCGTCGCTAGCGGGAGTGACACAGATACGCAGTATTTT.

V gene TRBV3-1 (or the pseudogene TRBV3-2) combines with J gene TRBJ2-3; 7 nucleotides match TRBD1. This CDR3 is 14 amino acids long. The trim removed 4 bases at V and 5 bases at J, leaving 6 bases unmatched. Germline V CDR1 and CDR2: LGHDT, YNNKEL (reference sequence). The chain's CDR3 is CASSPRQGEDTQYF. Here the CDR3 DNA reads TGTGCCAGCAGCCCGCGACAGGGAGAAGATACGCAGTATTTT.

This clone was picked up a small number of times. The chain combines TRBV2 with TRBJ1-2, with 8 bases aligning to TRBD1. The CDR3 loop spans 12 amino acids. The V gene end was trimmed by 7 bases and the J gene end by 8 bases; junction bases not matched to a gene: 6. Germline CDR1 and CDR2: SNHLY and FYNNEI. The CDR3 here is CASTQGARGYTF. The CDR3 coding sequence is TGTGCCAGCACCCAGGGGGCGCGAGGCTACACCTTC.

This clone occurred once. The V call is TRBV28, the J call TRBJ1-1; D perhaps matches TRBD1 (5 bases). Trimming left V 3 bases short and J 0 bases short, with 11 bases between. This CDR3 contains 15 residues. CDR1 MDHEN and CDR2 SYDVKM come from the germline V gene. CDR3 amino acids: CASSLNSGLNTEAFF. The CDR3 region has the DNA TGTGCCAGCAGTTTGAACTCAGGGTTGAACACTGAAGCTTTCTTT.

The J gene is TRBJ2-1, the V gene TRBV5-1; D might be TRBD2 (5 bases). The CDR3 spans 15 residues. Germline CDR1 is SGHRS and CDR2 is YFSETQ. V was cut by 0 bases and J by 5 bases, with 12 bases left in between. The DNA of the CDR3 is TGCGCCAGCAGCTTGGTACTACGGGAAAACAATGAGCAGTTCTTC. Encoded protein: CASSLVLRENNEQFF. The variable domain in full, with the rest retrieved from reference TRBV5-1 and TRBJ2-1, is KAGVTQTPRYLIKTRGQQVTLSCSPISGHRSVSWYQQTPGQGLQFLFEYFSETQRNKGNFPGRFSGRQFSNSRSEMNVSTLELGDSALYLCASSLVLRENNEQFFGPGTRLTVL.

This clone was seen ten or more times. The CDR3: CASSRTSGSKTGELFF. CDR3 DNA: TGTGCCAGCTCTCGGACTAGCGGGAGTAAGACCGGGGAGCTGTTTTTT. The chain recombines TRBV18 with TRBJ2-2, with 13 bases that match TRBD2. The CDR3 length is 16 residues. In germline, CDR1 is KGHSH, CDR2 LQKENI. Trimming cost V 6 bases and J 5 bases; bases outside gene matches: 6.

The chain is built from TRBV7-2 and TRBJ1-2; 7 nucleotides align to TRBD1. The V and J ends lost 4 bases and 4 bases, in that order; junction bases with no gene match: 9. The CDR3 is 15 residues long. Looked up from germline, CDR1 is SGHTA and CDR2 is FQGNSA. The DNA for the CDR3 is TGTGCCAGCAGCTCCCCGGGACAGCTCCCCTATGGCTACACCTTC. It yields the protein CASSSPGQLPYGYTF.

This clone has just a few counts. V gene TRBV6-5 combines with J gene TRBJ1-4; possibly TRBD1 for D (6 bases). Trimming took 6 bases from V and 5 from J, leaving 10 bases between them. Germline V gives CDR1 MNHEY, CDR2 SVGAGI. The CDR3 contains 13 residues. CDR3 region: CASSSDRNEKLFF. DNA of the CDR3: TGTGCCAGCAGCTCTGACAGGAATGAAAAACTGTTTTTT.

The V and J genes are TRBV5-1 and TRBJ1-4; D may be TRBD1 (6 bases). There are 16 residues in the CDR3. Trimming left V 4 bases short and J 1 base short, with 14 bases between. The V gene's germline CDR1 is SGHRS and CDR2 YFSETQ. CDR3 sequence (DNA): TGCGCCAGCAGCCTCCGCCAAGGGGGAACTAATGAAAAACTGTTTTTT. This sequence encodes CASSLRQGGTNEKLFF.

The chain joins TRBV2 to TRBJ1-1; D not certain. Trimming stripped 8 bases from V and 3 bases from J, with 10 bases between. CDR3 length: 12 amino acids. In germline, CDR1 is SNHLY, CDR2 FYNNEI. CDR3 DNA sequence: TGTGCCAGCCTCGAGGGAGACACTGAAGCTTTCTTT. Amino acids: CASLEGDTEAFF.

The rearrangement joins TRBV30 to TRBJ1-2; D is unresolved. V dropped 3 bases and J dropped 1 base, with 9 bases sitting between them. The CDR3 loop spans 13 amino acids. Germline values: CDR1 GTSNPN, CDR2 SVGIG (reference sequence). The CDR3 region has the DNA TGTGCCTGGAGCAGGAACTTTAACTATGGCTACACCTTC. Translation gives CAWSRNFNYGYTF.

This clone came up a few times. The genes are TRBV7-2 and TRBJ2-5; 10 nucleotides align to TRBD1. There are 16 residues in the CDR3. After removal of 3 bases from V and 4 bases from J, the junction contained 8 bases not matched to a gene. Germline assignment: CDR1 SGHTA and CDR2 FQGNSA. CDR3 sequence: CASSFGDRGWVETQYF. The CDR3 DNA sequence: TGTGCCAGCAGCTTTGGGGACAGGGGTTGGGTAGAGACCCAGTACTTC.

The V gene is TRBV5-8, the J gene TRBJ2-7; unclear D gene. Per germline, CDR1 SGHTS and CDR2 YDEGEE. Between the trimmed V and J ends, which lost 5 bases and 3 bases, there was a span of 6 bases. This CDR3 comprises 11 residues. The CDR3 loop is CASRAHYEQYF. For the CDR3, the DNA is TGTGCCAGCAGAGCTCACTACGAGCAGTACTTC.

V usage is TRBV28 and J usage is TRBJ2-1; 9 bases line up with TRBD2. The CDR3 is made up of 15 amino acids. Trimming at V came to 4 bases and at J to 3 bases, leaving 4 bases not matched to a gene. CDR1 and CDR2 from the germline V gene are MDHEN and SYDVKM. The CDR3 DNA reads as TGTGCCAGCAGTTCCCCTAGCGGGATCTACAATGAGCAGTTCTTC. This encodes CASSSPSGIYNEQFF.

The chain carries TRBV9 and TRBJ2-1, with 12 bases aligning to TRBD2. Germline CDR1 SGDLS, CDR2 YYNGEE. The J segment lost 4 bases and the V segment lost 3 bases, leaving 2 bases of the junction unmatched. The CDR3 extends over 15 amino acids. The CDR3 sequence: CASSGTSGRYNEQFF. The CDR3 nucleotides are TGTGCCAGCAGCGGCACTAGCGGGAGGTACAATGAGCAGTTCTTC.

This chain connects TRBV2 to TRBJ1-1, with a weak D call TRBD1 (5 bases). Between the trimmed V and J ends, which lost 4 bases and 1 base, there was a span of 13 bases. The CDR3 has 15 residues. CDR1 SNHLY and CDR2 FYNNEI come from the germline V gene. The CDR3 DNA sequence: TGTGCCAGCAGTGGACTAGATACAGGGAACACTGAAGCTTTCTTT. Residues: CASSGLDTGNTEAFF.

The V and J genes are TRBV5-6 and TRBJ2-7; D is perhaps TRBD1 (6 bases). Germline V CDR1 and CDR2: SGHDT, YYEEEE. The CDR3 spans 14 residues. The V end was cut by 2 bases, the J end by 5 bases, with 14 bases between. The CDR3 bases are TGTGCCAGCAGCTTCCAGGGGAGTAACAACGAGCAGTACTTC. Its protein is CASSFQGSNNEQYF.

The CDR3 coding sequence is TGTGCCAGCAGTTTAATACCTCAGGGATTTAGCAATCAGCCCCAGCATTTT. It yields the protein CASSLIPQGFSNQPQHF. The chain joins TRBV28 to TRBJ1-5; D possibly corresponds to TRBD1 (5 bases). With 2 bases removed from V and 0 bases from J, the gap between germline ends came to 14 bases. Germline V lookup: CDR1 MDHEN, CDR2 SYDVKM. There are 17 residues in the CDR3.